The clone carrying this T cell receptor beta chain was picked up one time. Trimming shortened V by 4 bases and J by 2 bases, and 13 bases separated the two germline ends. CDR1 SGHNT and CDR2 YYREEE come from the germline V gene (reference sequence). This CDR3 is built from 14 residues. The data are from a study of blood T cell repertoires in COVID-19. Donors of Cohort 3 who recovered were those that had two negative PCRs, clearance, or symptom resolution. Methods used by the authors: Cell counts per sample came from amplifying reference gene primers. The repertoire was sequenced with immunoSEQ multiplex PCR; TCRdb's copy has only in-frame clones and lacks some. V and J calls and clone size come straight from that table; D and trimming were deduced from the DNA. The sample has about 240,000 clones, about 89% seen once.

The chain employs TRBV5-4 and TRBJ2-7, with D tentatively TRBD1 (5 bases). Sample: PBMCs or T cells enriched from blood (not recorded which). This receptor was taken from a woman aged 25 to 39 who had recovered from COVID-19. Here the CDR3 DNA reads TGTGCCAGCAGCCCCCTGACGGACACCTACGAGCAGTACTTC. Residues: CASSPLTDTYEQYF.